These 29 T cell receptor beta chains were all obtained from the same sample, sequenced in a study of human T cells and chemical hapten exposure. Time point noted: patch test 2, 6 weeks after DPC sensitization. Sample treatment: therapeutic diphenylcyclopropenone sensitization with weekly scalp DPC. TCRdb re-derived calls from the RACE reads in MiXCR, one entry per CDR3 protein. Of more than 90,000 distinct CDR3 sequences listed, over 9.5% are singletons. The material sequenced was whole blood, taken in connection with sensitization to the hapten diphenylcyclopropenone (DPC). The receptors stem from a woman between 35 and 50 years old with alopecia areata. Some clones in this sample may be carry-over from other donors' samples.

This clonotype was counted only a few times. V usage is TRBV6-6 and J usage is TRBJ1-5; no reliable D call. V lost 7 bases, J lost 2 bases, and 15 bases lay in between. The CDR3 spans 15 residues. The germline V gene encodes CDR1 MNHNY and CDR2 SVGAGI (reference sequence). CDR3 in DNA: TGTGCCAGCATTAAGCAGTCTGGTGGCAATCAGCCCCAGCATTTT. It is translated as CASIKQSGGNQPQHF.

The chain carries TRBV3-1 and TRBJ1-5, with D tentatively TRBD1 (5 bases). The CDR3 has 15 amino acids. V was trimmed by 4 bases and J by 8 bases, leaving 18 bases between them. The germline gives CDR1 LGHDT, CDR2 YNNKEL (reference sequence). The CDR3: CASSPDSQGLEPQHF. CDR3 bases: TGTGCCAGCAGCCCGGACTCCCAGGGTTTGGAGCCCCAGCATTTT.

The table lists this clonotype with many counts. The chain links TRBV10-3 to TRBJ1-2, with TRBD1 identical over 9 bases. Germline V gives CDR1 ENHRY, CDR2 SYGVKD. Unmatched junction bases numbered 6, after V lost 5 bases and J lost 8 bases. The CDR3 is 13 amino acids. The CDR3 here is CAISTGGAEGYTF. The CDR3 nucleotides are TGTGCCATCAGTACAGGGGGCGCAGAAGGCTACACCTTC.

A few counts support this clonotype. The V gene is TRBV28, the J gene TRBJ2-1; tentative D call: TRBD2 (5 bases). The CDR3 spans 12 residues. The V and J ends lost 6 bases and 11 bases respectively, with 14 bases between them. The V gene's germline CDR1 is MDHEN and CDR2 SYDVKM. The CDR3 nucleotides read TGTGCCAGCAGCTCCGGTCCCGGGAAGCAGTTCTTC. This codes for CASSSGPGKQFF.

This clonotype was picked up a small number of times. The genes are TRBV6-5 and TRBJ1-2, with 8 bases that match TRBD1. The junction had 4 bases not matched to a gene; V was cut back by 6 bases and J by 4 bases. The CDR3 has 13 residues. Germline V gene sequence: CDR1 MNHEY, CDR2 SVGAGI. CDR3 sequence: CASRKQGGYGYTF. CDR3 coding DNA: TGTGCCAGCAGAAAACAGGGGGGCTATGGCTACACCTTC.

This clonotype has only a few counts. This rearrangement joins TRBV5-6 to TRBJ1-1; TRBD1 matches 9 bases. CDR1 is SGHDT, CDR2 YYEEEE, per germline. The CDR3 is made up of 15 amino acids. Trimming removed 4 bases from V and 1 base from J; junction bases left unmatched: 5. As DNA, the CDR3 is TGTGCCAGCAGCCCCGGGACAGGGACGAACACTGAAGCTTTCTTT. Its protein is CASSPGTGTNTEAFF.

This clonotype was counted at least ten times. The gene calls are TRBV12-3 or TRBV12-4 and TRBJ2-1, with TRBD1 as a possible D gene (6 bases). The V gene lost 3 bases and the J gene lost 7 bases, with 13 bases spanning the gap. The CDR3 has 14 amino acids. The CDR3 nucleotides are TGTGCCAGCAGTTTGCTGGACAGACCAAATGAGCAGTTCTTC. Translated, it gives CASSLLDRPNEQFF.

V is TRBV29-1 and J is TRBJ2-5, with unresolved D. Trimming took off 8 bases at V and 3 bases at J, with 13 bases between the two ends. CDR3 size: 12 residues. From germline, CDR1 is SQVTM and CDR2 ANQGSEA. CDR3 amino acids: CSTRSGEETQYF. The CDR3 coding sequence is TGCAGCACCCGTAGTGGGGAAGAGACCCAGTACTTC.

This clonotype was seen more than once but under ten times. The chain recombines TRBV6-6 with TRBJ1-1; D call uncertain. Germline V lookup: CDR1 MNHNY, CDR2 SVGAGI (reference sequence). This CDR3 has 16 amino acids. With 0 bases removed from V and 0 bases from J, the gap between germline ends came to 11 bases. In DNA form, the CDR3 reads TGTGCCAGCAGTTACTCGCGAACAGACATGAACACTGAAGCTTTCTTT. Translating gives CASSYSRTDMNTEAFF.

This clonotype has a handful of counts. This sequence joins TRBV5-6 and TRBJ1-4; unclear D gene. V was trimmed by 6 bases and J by 5 bases, leaving 14 bases between them. This CDR3 contains 14 residues. Germline V gives CDR1 SGHDT, CDR2 YYEEEE. For the CDR3, the DNA is TGTGCCAGCACCAAGACCTTGCCCAATGAAAAACTGTTTTTT. Translation gives CASTKTLPNEKLFF. The full variable domain, its missing parts supplied by reference TRBV5-6 and TRBJ1-4, is DAGVTQSPTHLIKTRGQQVTLRCSPKSGHDTVSWYQQALGQGPQFIFQYYEEEERQRGNFPDRFSGHQFPNYSSELNVNALLLGDSALYLCASTKTLPNEKLFFGSGTQLSVL.

The chain links TRBV7-2 to TRBJ1-2, with 7 bases that match TRBD1. Trimming cost V 2 bases and J 1 base; bases outside gene matches: 1. CDR1 and CDR2 from the germline V gene are SGHTA and FQGNSA. The CDR3 runs to 14 residues. The CDR3 sequence: CASSLPGGNYGYTF. The CDR3 nucleotides are TGTGCCAGCAGCTTACCAGGGGGTAACTATGGCTACACCTTC.

The chain recombines TRBV5-5 with TRBJ2-5, with D perhaps being TRBD1 or TRBD2 (6 bases each). V was trimmed by 0 bases and J by 7 bases, leaving 19 bases between them. This CDR3 is 16 amino acids long. The V gene's germline CDR1 is SGHKS and CDR2 YYEKEE (reference sequence). CDR3 loop: CASSLAAQTRGPTQYF. In nucleotides, the CDR3 is TGTGCCAGCAGCTTGGCCGCTCAAACCCGGGGGCCGACCCAGTACTTC.

Only a few counts were recorded for this clonotype. The rearrangement joins TRBV7-6 to TRBJ2-2, with D possibly TRBD2 on 5 matching bases. This CDR3 contains 17 residues. The germline V gene encodes CDR1 SGHVS and CDR2 FNYEAQ. The ends were cut back, 2 bases at V and 1 base at J, with 14 bases in the middle. CDR3 in amino acids: CASSLSQDFMNTGELFF. The CDR3 nucleotides read TGTGCCAGCAGCTTAAGCCAGGACTTTATGAACACCGGGGAGCTGTTTTTT.

The chain couples TRBV18 to TRBJ2-7, with TRBD1 matching 9 bases. The CDR3 consists of 16 residues. Germline V gene data show CDR1 as KGHSH and CDR2 as LQKENI. The V and J ends lost 5 bases and 1 base, in that order; junction bases with no gene match: 9. Here the CDR3 reads CASSSKAGTGSYEQYF. CDR3 coding DNA: TGTGCCAGCTCATCAAAAGCAGGGACAGGGTCCTACGAGCAGTACTTC. Looking up the rest from reference TRBV18 and TRBJ2-7 gives the full variable domain: NAGVMQNPRHLVRRRGQEARLRCSPMKGHSHVYWYRQLPEEGLKFMVYLQKENIIDESGMPKERFSAEFPKEGPSILRIQQVVRGDSAAYFCASSSKAGTGSYEQYFGPGTRLTVT.

This clonotype was seen ten or more times. The V gene is TRBV28, the J gene TRBJ2-6; TRBD1 aligns across 9 bases. The V segment lost 7 bases and the J segment 0 bases; nucleotides outside the gene matches: 7. Germline-derived CDR1 and CDR2 are MDHEN and SYDVKM. CDR3 length: 17 residues. This chain's CDR3 is CASTFTGGRSGANVLTF. CDR3 nucleotides: TGTGCCAGCACCTTTACAGGGGGCCGCTCTGGGGCCAACGTCCTGACTTTC. The full variable domain, in which reference TRBV28 and TRBJ2-6 provide the parts outside the CDR3, is DVKVTQSSRYLVKRTGEKVFLECVQDMDHENMFWYRQDPGLGLRLIYFSYDVKMKEKGDIPEGYSVSREKKERFSLILESASTNQTSMYLCASTFTGGRSGANVLTFGAGSRLTVL.

In its sample, this clonotype was seen many times. The chain links TRBV6-5 to TRBJ1-6, with TRBD1 as a possible D gene (6 bases). Per germline, CDR1 MNHEY and CDR2 SVGAGI. V was pared by 6 bases and J by 13 bases, with 19 bases between. CDR3 length: 14 amino acids. The CDR3 loop is CASSPRGRPTPLHF. The CDR3 DNA follows: TGTGCCAGCAGCCCCAGGGGACGCCCCACTCCCCTCCACTTT.

This rearrangement joins TRBV20-1 to TRBJ2-3; 7 nucleotides agree with TRBD2. The CDR3 contains 14 residues. CDR1 and CDR2 (germline): DFQATT, SNEGSKA (reference sequence). Trimming cost V 7 bases and J 6 bases; bases outside gene matches: 13. As DNA, the CDR3 is TGCAGTGTAGCGGGTGCGGCCCTCACCGATACGCAGTATTTT. It specifies CSVAGAALTDTQYF.

This clonotype was found many times. The genes are TRBV4-2 and TRBJ2-1; 10 bases map to TRBD2. The trim removed 3 bases at V and 6 bases at J, leaving 8 bases unmatched. Germline V lookup: CDR1 LGHNA, CDR2 YNFKEQ. The CDR3 spans 16 residues. CDR3 DNA sequence: TGTGCCAGCAGCCAGGGTTTCCTAGCGGGGGTCAATGAGCAGTTCTTC. This gives the protein CASSQGFLAGVNEQFF.

This clonotype was counted many times. The chain carries TRBV7-8 and TRBJ1-3; 7 nucleotides agree with TRBD1. The ends lost 5 bases at V and 4 bases at J; junction bases unmatched: 8. The CDR3 totals 15 residues. Germline lookup yields CDR1 SGHVS and CDR2 FQNEAQ. The CDR3 coding sequence is TGTGCCAGCAGCCCCACGACAGGGTTCGGAAACACCATATATTTT. Protein sequence: CASSPTTGFGNTIYF.

The gene calls are TRBV12-3 or TRBV12-4 and TRBJ1-5; the match to TRBD1 covers 11 bases. The CDR3 is made up of 16 amino acids. The junction had 7 bases not matched to a gene; V was cut back by 7 bases and J by 2 bases. The DNA for the CDR3 is TGTGCCAGCACTGGGACAGGGGGACATGGCAATCAGCCCCAGCATTTT. Translating it yields CASTGTGGHGNQPQHF.

This clonotype was seen at least ten times. This chain joins TRBV5-4 and TRBJ2-1, with D possibly matching TRBD1 (5 bases). Deletions cut 3 bases from V and 0 bases from J, with 13 bases between. The CDR3 is 16 residues long. Germline values: CDR1 SGHNT, CDR2 YYREEE (reference sequence). The CDR3 DNA sequence: TGTGCCAGCAGCTCCTCTAGAGACAGCTCCTACAATGAGCAGTTCTTC. Translating it yields CASSSSRDSSYNEQFF.

This clonotype appeared many times. The rearrangement uses TRBV27 and TRBJ1-5; D remains ambiguous. Germline lookup yields CDR1 MNHEY and CDR2 SMNVEV (reference sequence). The CDR3 is 13 amino acids. The ends were cut back, 4 bases at V and 5 bases at J, with 9 bases in the middle. This CDR3 reads CASSSQAYQPQHF. CDR3 sequence (DNA): TGTGCCAGCAGTTCCCAGGCGTATCAGCCCCAGCATTTT.

V gene TRBV27 combines with J gene TRBJ1-1; no firm D call. The CDR3 extends over 14 amino acids. Germline V gene data show CDR1 as MNHEY and CDR2 as SMNVEV (reference sequence). V was pared by 5 bases and J by 7 bases, with 17 bases between. The CDR3 DNA sequence: TGTGCCAGCAGTAGGAGGGTATCCAATAATGAAGCTTTCTTT. Translation: CASSRRVSNNEAFF.

The rearrangement uses TRBV2 and TRBJ1-1; D might be TRBD1 (6 bases). V lost 8 bases, J lost 8 bases, and 15 bases lay in between. Germline lookup yields CDR1 SNHLY and CDR2 FYNNEI. CDR3 length equals 12 residues. The CDR3 region has the DNA TGTGCCAGCCTTTATGGGACACACGAAGCTTTCTTT. Residues: CASLYGTHEAFF.

The chain is built from TRBV9 and TRBJ2-7, with D possibly TRBD2 on 6 matching bases. The CDR3 runs 12 residues. With 3 bases removed from V and 9 bases from J, the gap between germline ends came to 13 bases. Germline CDR1 reads SGDLS; CDR2 reads YYNGEE. The CDR3 sequence is CASSETGGGQYF. The CDR3 coding sequence is TGTGCCAGCAGCGAGACTGGGGGAGGGCAGTACTTC.

This clonotype was observed at least ten times. The chain employs TRBV6-2 or TRBV6-3 and TRBJ1-2; unclear D gene. Germline CDR1 MNHEY, CDR2 SVGEGT. V was trimmed by 7 bases and J by 0 bases, leaving 12 bases between them. CDR3 length equals 14 residues. DNA of the CDR3: TGTGCCAGCATCCGCGCGGGCCCTAACTATGGCTACACCTTC. Translated: CASIRAGPNYGYTF.

The chain uses TRBV7-2 and TRBJ1-5; TRBD1 might be the D (5 bases). Germline lookup yields CDR1 SGHTA and CDR2 FQGNSA. V lost 5 bases and J lost 3, with 17 bases in between. There are 16 residues in the CDR3. The CDR3 reads CASSRGRGSFNQPQHF. DNA of the CDR3: TGTGCCAGCAGCCGGGGACGGGGCAGCTTCAATCAGCCCCAGCATTTT.

This clonotype was seen repeatedly, ten times or more. The genes are TRBV12-3 or TRBV12-4 and TRBJ2-3, with 8 positions matching TRBD2. J lost 6 bases, V lost 5 bases, and 16 bases had no gene match. The length of the CDR3 is 17 residues. In DNA, the CDR3 is TGTGCCAGCAGTCCCTCTCGGGGGGGGCCCGAACGGGATACGCAGTATTTT. Encoded protein: CASSPSRGGPERDTQYF.

The chain links TRBV28 to TRBJ2-3; the D gene is possibly TRBD1 (6 bases). V shed 8 bases and J shed 0 bases, with 24 bases lying between them. The CDR3 totals 18 residues. Germline lookup yields CDR1 MDHEN and CDR2 SYDVKM. In nucleotides, the CDR3 is TGTGCCAGCCTTCCCGGGACACTTCTAGCCGTGAGCACAGATACGCAGTATTTT. Translating gives CASLPGTLLAVSTDTQYF.